The rows below give T cell receptor beta chains drawn from one sample of a study of T cells after yellow fever vaccination. MiXCR, run by TCRdb on the 5' RACE reads, gives a single entry per CDR3 protein. The table has roughly 300,000 distinct CDR3 sequences, roughly 8% seen once. Here the sequenced sample was PBMCs, taken 35 to 50 days after the first yellow fever vaccination. These receptors all come from a man in his late teens or twenties who received the YFV17D yellow fever vaccine. Both conserved end residues are trimmed from each CDR3.

V | CDR3
TRBV2 | ASSKTGGELF
TRBV19 | ASSRQENFQETQY
TRBV5-4 | ASSQGSANTEAF
TRBV20-1 | SAPLGAGYNEQF
TRBV6-5 | ASSYLQTANYEQY
TRBV5-5 | ASSEGLAGIEQF
TRBV29-1 | SVGEFPT
TRBV11-2 | ASSLVVGGATDTQY
TRBV21-1 | ASGGPWQVPRNYGYT
TRBV12-3/TRBV12-4 | ASKGLHEQF
TRBV20-1 | SARWAGEAF
TRBV6-2/TRBV6-3 | ASSYPTSYTGELF
TRBV5-1 | ASSLDLRGSYNSPLH
TRBV5-6 | ASSLAGASWDEQF
TRBV10-3 | AIRMTGSLSEQY
TRBV18 | ASSQGQLSINEQF
TRBV15 | ATSSQGHGGELF
TRBV14 | ASSRGRHLVQY
TRBV5-4 | ASSLTQVDEQF
TRBV4-3 | ASSQVRGTEAF
TRBV15 | ATSTTVLLEQY
TRBV5-1 | ASSLGQEAKNIQY
TRBV5-6 | AISPGLLYCYT
TRBV20-1 | SASGGGRNQPQH
TRBV27 | ASRSDGASFSPLH
TRBV4-3 | ASSLGRGSWTEAF
TRBV20-1 | SGGTGDQPQH
TRBV18 | ASSLRGIRADTQY
TRBV9 | ASSPWDGTYEQF
TRBV27 | ASSFTGAGSPLH
TRBV7-2 | ASSPSGMGSPLH
TRBV18 | ASSPSAGGDTQY
TRBV6-2/TRBV6-3 | ASNDGTLKGDEQF
TRBV20-1 | IPGGYTQY
TRBV25-1 | ASSKTGPEAF
TRBV18 | ASSSAGSLGEQY
TRBV29-1 | SVTGTSIYNEQF
TRBV5-1 | ASSIRTGMTYNEQF
TRBV5-1 | ASSLGDRNSPLH
TRBV7-8 | ASSPLAATGELF
TRBV7-3 | ASSQSTDTQY
TRBV12-3/TRBV12-4 | ASSLANAQY
TRBV7-2 | ASSLWGQGGQARGYT
TRBV15 | ATSRPSASVNTQY
TRBV4-3 | ASSPSAGLAGARETQY
TRBV2 | ASSEALFTDTQY
TRBV7-9 | ASGPSRGLAGAETQY
TRBV7-9 | ASSARVKGGETQY
TRBV20-1 | SAPRQGLRTEAF
TRBV11-2 | ASSVRDGGESEAF
TRBV3-1 | ASSPRVRSSYEQY
TRBV6-5 | ASRSRGGSSYNEQF